The 30 T cell receptor beta chains below all came from one sample that was sequenced in a study of T-cell reconstitution after alpha-beta-depleted transplantation in children. TCRbeta library preparation incorporated unique molecular identifiers. TCRdb processed the PCR reads anew with MiXCR; each CDR3 protein has one entry. The table lists 400,000 to 550,000 distinct CDR3 sequences, roughly a tenth of them singletons, with around 2% in the top ten. Here the sequenced sample was PBMCs, taken before TCRalphabeta/CD19-depleted stem cell transplant. The receptors derive from a child aged 2-15 years with inherited bone marrow failure, due to receive a stem cell transplant.

In this sample, this clonotype turned up many times. The chain couples TRBV10-3 to TRBJ2-3; TRBD2 matches 8 bases. The germline CDR1 and CDR2 sequences are ENHRY and SYGVKD. CDR3 length: 15 residues. V trimming: 6 bases; J trimming: 0 bases; junction bases outside the gene matches: 5. The CDR3 here is CAISLLAGSTDTQYF. CDR3 in DNA: TGTGCCATCAGCCTTCTAGCGGGTAGCACAGATACGCAGTATTTT.

This clonotype was seen repeatedly, ten times or more. The chain uses TRBV6-2 or TRBV6-3 and TRBJ1-2; D perhaps matches TRBD1 (5 bases). This CDR3 contains 14 residues. V was cut by 2 bases and J by 3 bases, with 10 bases left in between. CDR1 is MNHEY and CDR2 is SVGEGT in the germline V gene. The CDR3 DNA reads TGTGCCAGCAGTTACCCTCGAGGGGACTATGGCTACACCTTC. It encodes CASSYPRGDYGYTF.

This clonotype was observed at least ten times. The chain uses TRBV7-9 and TRBJ2-7; 7 bases line up with TRBD2. This CDR3 is 16 amino acids long. Germline CDR1 is SEHNR and CDR2 is FQNEAQ (reference sequence). With 1 base clipped from V and 1 base from J, the junction kept 7 bases outside the gene matches. CDR3 residues: CASSLDTAGPSYEQYF. Here the CDR3 DNA reads TGTGCCAGCAGCTTAGATACAGCGGGGCCATCCTACGAGCAGTACTTC. The whole variable domain, remainder taken from reference TRBV7-9 and TRBJ2-7, is DTGVSQNPRHKITKRGQNVTFRCDPISEHNRLYWYRQTLGQGPEFLTYFQNEAQLEKSRLLSDRFSAERPKGSFSTLEIQRTEQGDSAMYLCASSLDTAGPSYEQYFGPGTRLTVT.

The chain couples TRBV4-1 to TRBJ2-1; 7 nucleotides line up with TRBD2. V trimming: 0 bases; J trimming: 7 bases; junction bases outside the gene matches: 24. The CDR3 extends over 21 amino acids. Germline CDR1 is MGHRA and CDR2 is YSYEKL. CDR3 residues: CASSQDRMRGTNRARLNEQFF. In DNA, the CDR3 is TGCGCCAGCAGCCAAGATCGGATGCGAGGGACTAACCGAGCTCGGCTGAATGAGCAGTTCTTC.

This clonotype was picked up many times. The V gene is TRBV12-3 or TRBV12-4, the J gene TRBJ2-1; 8 bases fit TRBD1. This CDR3 spans 17 amino acids. V shed 5 bases and J 3 bases; nucleotides not matched to a gene: 12. The CDR3 reads CASSPDMDRVLYNEQFF. CDR3 nucleotide sequence: TGTGCCAGCAGTCCAGATATGGACAGGGTCCTCTACAATGAGCAGTTCTTC.

At least ten counts were recorded for this clonotype. V gene TRBV11-2 combines with J gene TRBJ2-7; D is unclear. Germline loops: CDR1 SGHAT, CDR2 FQNNGV. V gave up 2 bases and J gave up 6 bases, with 5 bases separating them. This CDR3 has 11 residues. CDR3 protein: CASSLYVEQYF. The CDR3 bases are TGTGCCAGCAGCTTATATGTCGAGCAGTACTTC.

This clonotype was counted many times. This chain connects TRBV6-5 to TRBJ1-1; tentatively, D is TRBD1 (6 bases). With 6 bases removed from V and 3 bases from J, the gap between germline ends came to 17 bases. This CDR3 contains 15 residues. CDR1 and CDR2 (germline): MNHEY, SVGAGI. The CDR3 loop reads CASRPRGADYTEAFF. CDR3 nucleotide sequence: TGTGCCAGCAGACCAAGGGGGGCCGATTACACTGAAGCTTTCTTT.

The rearrangement links TRBV5-1 to TRBJ2-2; possibly TRBD2 for D (6 bases). Trimming pared 0 bases from V and 4 bases from J, leaving 13 bases between. Germline V CDR1 and CDR2: SGHRS, YFSETQ. CDR3 length equals 16 residues. The CDR3 DNA reads as TGCGCCAGCAGCTTGGTTGGAGGGGAAGGCACCGGGGAGCTGTTTTTT. It translates to CASSLVGGEGTGELFF.

Only a few counts were recorded for this clonotype. The rearrangement uses TRBV12-3 or TRBV12-4 and TRBJ2-1; D remains ambiguous. Trimming took 5 bases from V and 4 from J, leaving 9 bases between them. The CDR3 has 13 residues. CDR3 sequence (DNA): TGTGCCAGCAGTCCCGACTTGTACAATGAGCAGTTCTTC. This sequence encodes CASSPDLYNEQFF.

This clonotype was found many times. This rearrangement joins TRBV6-5 to TRBJ1-1; D not resolved. There are 15 residues in the CDR3. Per germline, CDR1 MNHEY and CDR2 SVGAGI. V was cut by 0 bases and J by 1 base, with 9 bases left in between. The CDR3 spells CASSYSKFQNTEAFF. In nucleotides, the CDR3 is TGTGCCAGCAGTTACTCGAAATTCCAGAACACTGAAGCTTTCTTT.

This clonotype has ten or more counts. The chain recombines TRBV3-1 with TRBJ2-1, with 14 nucleotides matching TRBD2. V was pared by 4 bases and J by 7 bases, with 6 bases of the junction left unmatched. Germline values: CDR1 LGHDT, CDR2 YNNKEL (reference sequence). The CDR3 length is 16 residues. The CDR3 DNA is TGTGCCAGCAGCCTTCTGACTAGCGGGAGGGAAAATGAGCAGTTCTTC. It is translated as CASSLLTSGRENEQFF.

This clonotype was seen ten or more times. The V and J genes are TRBV20-1 and TRBJ2-2, with TRBD2 as a possible D gene (6 bases). V lost 2 bases to trimming and J lost 4 bases, with 11 bases between them. CDR1 is DFQATT, CDR2 SNEGSKA, per germline (reference sequence). The CDR3 length is 14 residues. This CDR3 is CSARTTSLTGELFF. CDR3 nucleotides: TGCAGTGCTAGAACAACTAGCCTCACCGGGGAGCTGTTTTTT.

The J gene is TRBJ2-7, the V gene TRBV28; TRBD2 matches 7 bases. V shed 5 bases and J 5 bases; nucleotides not matched to a gene: 9. CDR1 is MDHEN and CDR2 is SYDVKM in the germline V gene. This CDR3 comprises 14 residues. Here the CDR3 reads CASSLWGEGNEQYF. The DNA of the CDR3 is TGTGCCAGCAGTCTTTGGGGGGAGGGCAACGAGCAGTACTTC.

At least ten counts were recorded for this clonotype. In DNA, the CDR3 is TGTGCCAGTAGTATTGCTAGCGGGATGAGCTCCTACAATGAGCAGTTCTTC. Amino acids: CASSIASGMSSYNEQFF. The genes are TRBV19 and TRBJ2-1; 9 bases align to TRBD2. This CDR3 has 17 amino acids. Trimming took 3 bases from V and 0 from J; bases not matched to a gene: 6. The germline gives CDR1 LNHDA, CDR2 SQIVND (reference sequence).

This chain connects TRBV7-9 to TRBJ1-2, with unresolved D. The CDR3 runs 14 residues. V shed 5 bases and J shed 0 bases, with 10 bases lying between them. Germline CDR1 and CDR2: SEHNR and FQNEAQ (reference sequence). The CDR3 is CASSDLVANYGYTF. CDR3 DNA sequence: TGTGCCAGCAGCGATCTAGTAGCTAACTATGGCTACACCTTC.

There are many counts of this clonotype. J is TRBJ2-2 and V is TRBV12-3 or TRBV12-4; 8 bases map to TRBD1. The J segment lost 7 bases and the V segment lost 7 bases, leaving 8 bases of the junction unmatched. The CDR3 is made up of 14 amino acids. The CDR3 nucleotides are TGTGCCAGCACCGCCGGGACAGGCGACGGGGAGCTGTTTTTT. Translating it yields CASTAGTGDGELFF.

This clonotype was detected a few times. This chain uses TRBV11-3 with TRBJ2-3; perhaps D is TRBD1 or TRBD2 (7 bases each). Germline CDR1 reads SGHNT; CDR2 reads YENEEA. This CDR3 has 21 residues. Trimming left V 4 bases short and J 5 bases short, with 34 bases between. Written as DNA, the CDR3 is TGTGCCAGCAGCTCCAGGGGGGGCCTTCAATATTTGCGGGGACGTGGAGATACGCAGTATTTT. Its protein product is CASSSRGGLQYLRGRGDTQYF.

This clonotype was observed at least ten times. The chain couples TRBV20-1 to TRBJ2-7; D unresolved. The germline V and J ends were trimmed by 2 bases and 2 bases, with 10 bases remaining between them. The CDR3 sequence is 13 residues long. Germline V CDR1 and CDR2: DFQATT, SNEGSKA (reference sequence). For the CDR3, the DNA is TGCAGTGCTAGAAATACCTGGACCTACGAGCAGTACTTC. This translates into CSARNTWTYEQYF.

This clonotype was counted at least ten times. The chain couples TRBV28 to TRBJ2-7; D is undetermined. Trimming pared 4 bases from V and 6 bases from J, leaving 16 bases between. The CDR3 contains 14 residues. The V gene's germline CDR1 is MDHEN and CDR2 SYDVKM. CDR3 nucleotides: TGTGCCAGCAGTTCTAGTGCCTTCCTACTCGAGCAGTACTTC. This sequence encodes CASSSSAFLLEQYF.

This clonotype was counted at least ten times. The chain uses TRBV4-1 and TRBJ2-2, with 7 bases fitting TRBD2. V was pared by 1 base and J by 7 bases, with 9 bases of the junction left unmatched. The CDR3 loop spans 16 amino acids. Germline CDR1 and CDR2: MGHRA and YSYEKL. CDR3 amino acids: CASSQGREGQGGELFF. In DNA form, the CDR3 reads TGCGCCAGCAGCCAAGGGAGGGAGGGCCAGGGCGGGGAGCTGTTTTTT.

This sequence joins TRBV30 and TRBJ1-2, with 10 bases identical to TRBD1. The CDR3 sequence is 15 residues long. V lost 4 bases and J lost 5; bases outside the gene matches: 10. CDR1 and CDR2 from the germline V gene are GTSNPN and SVGIG (reference sequence). The CDR3 loop is CAWIARDRGYYGYTF. CDR3 nucleotides: TGTGCCTGGATCGCCCGGGACAGGGGCTATTATGGCTACACCTTC.

J is TRBJ2-2 and V is TRBV12-3 or TRBV12-4, with TRBD2 identical over 7 bases. This CDR3 spans 16 amino acids. J gave up 1 base and V 6 bases, and 8 bases lay outside the gene matches. The CDR3 here is CASSPGTTGNTGELFF. The CDR3 DNA reads as TGTGCCAGCAGCCCCGGGACTACCGGGAACACCGGGGAGCTGTTTTTT.

This clonotype was picked up many times. The genes are TRBV14 and TRBJ1-1; 10 nucleotides agree with TRBD1. With V trimmed by 4 bases and J by 5 bases, 7 bases remained unmatched. Germline CDR1 is SGHDN and CDR2 is FVKESK. The CDR3 sequence is 15 residues long. DNA for the CDR3: TGTGCCAGCAGCCCGCCGGGACAGGGGATAACTGAAGCTTTCTTT. Residues: CASSPPGQGITEAFF.

This sequence joins TRBV10-3 and TRBJ1-1; D is ambiguous. Germline lookup yields CDR1 ENHRY and CDR2 SYGVKD. CDR3 size: 14 residues. V lost 10 bases and J 1 base, leaving 16 bases between the germline ends. The CDR3 coding sequence is TGTGCCACCTCAGCAGTGGCTGGGAACACTGAAGCTTTCTTT. This sequence encodes CATSAVAGNTEAFF.

This CDR3 is CASSLARGLAGNQETQYF. The CDR3 coding sequence is TGTGCCAGCAGTTTAGCGCGGGGACTAGCGGGTAACCAAGAGACCCAGTACTTC. The V call is TRBV12-3 or TRBV12-4, the J call TRBJ2-5; 12 nucleotides line up with TRBD2. CDR3 size: 18 residues. The V segment lost 0 bases and the J segment 0 bases; nucleotides outside the gene matches: 5.

The V and J genes are TRBV5-1 and TRBJ1-1, with a tentative D call TRBD1 (5 bases). With 1 base removed from V and 4 bases from J, the gap between germline ends came to 11 bases. The CDR3 covers 14 residues. The germline gives CDR1 SGHRS, CDR2 YFSETQ. The CDR3 reads CASSLRTSGTEAFF. DNA of the CDR3: TGCGCCAGCAGCTTGCGGACATCGGGCACTGAAGCTTTCTTT.

This clonotype came up a few times. In nucleotides, the CDR3 is TGCGCCAGCAGCCAAGCCTCACCGGGACTAGCGGTGAACACCGGGGAGCTGTTTTTT. Translation: CASSQASPGLAVNTGELFF. The chain joins TRBV4-3 to TRBJ2-2; 11 bases agree with TRBD2. J was trimmed by 1 base and V by 1 base; bases with no gene match: 8. CDR3 length: 19 residues. Germline V lookup: CDR1 LGHNA, CDR2 YSLEER.

This clonotype appeared many times. The chain carries TRBV5-1 and TRBJ2-2; tentatively, D is TRBD1 or TRBD2 (5 bases each). From germline, CDR1 is SGHRS and CDR2 YFSETQ. The CDR3 extends over 17 amino acids. With 1 base removed from V and 7 bases from J, the gap between germline ends came to 20 bases. The CDR3 sequence is CASSLWGIPDPDGELFF. The CDR3 DNA reads as TGCGCCAGCAGCTTGTGGGGGATACCGGACCCGGACGGGGAGCTGTTTTTT.

Only a few counts were recorded for this clonotype. J is TRBJ1-5 and V is TRBV2; the match to TRBD1 covers 8 bases. Looked up from germline, CDR1 is SNHLY and CDR2 is FYNNEI. After removal of 6 bases from V and 4 bases from J, the junction contained 8 bases not matched to a gene. This CDR3 has 15 amino acids. In DNA form, the CDR3 reads TGTGCCAGCAGCGGGGACAGGCTATTGAATCAGCCCCAGCATTTT. Its translation is CASSGDRLLNQPQHF. The full variable domain, in which reference TRBV2 and TRBJ1-5 provide the parts outside the CDR3, is EPEVTQTPSHQVTQMGQEVILRCVPISNHLYFYWYRQILGQKVEFLVSFYNNEISEKSEIFDDQFSVERPDGSNFTLKIRSTKLEDSAMYFCASSGDRLLNQPQHFGDGTRLSIL.

The rearrangement joins TRBV28 to TRBJ2-3, with 10 positions matching TRBD2. V dropped 6 bases and J dropped 4; count of bases not matched to a gene: 7. Germline V gene lookup returns CDR1 MDHEN and CDR2 SYDVKM. The CDR3 has 15 residues. CDR3 protein: CASRQTSGLSDTQYF. CDR3 DNA sequence: TGTGCCAGCAGACAGACTAGCGGGTTGTCAGATACGCAGTATTTT.